This T cell receptor (beta chain) was documented in a study of OX40 agonist ivuxolimab in advanced cancers. Broader study findings: In the 0.1 to 3.0 mg/kg range, CD4+ and CD8+ blood T cells had expanded clonally by week 6.

Comment on this clone: The antigen remains unidentified.

Assay used: immunoSEQ multiplex PCR; TCRdb lists only in-frame clones, some missing. The repertoire consists of nearly 70,000 clones, with about 84% occurring once and the leading ten covering roughly 6.1%. Trimming at V came to 5 bases and at J to 2 bases, leaving 8 bases not matched to a gene. In germline, CDR1 is SGHAT, CDR2 FQDESV (reference sequence). There are 15 residues in the CDR3. The V and J genes are TRBV11-1 and TRBJ2-7, with 8 nucleotides matching TRBD1. This TCR derives from an adult with an advanced solid tumor such as melanoma, head and neck, liver or kidney cancer. Material: CD4+ or CD8+ T cells sorted from blood, obtained in a trial of the OX40 agonist ivuxolimab. The CDR3 loop reads CASSPFGRGPYEQYF. The DNA of the CDR3 is TGTGCCAGCAGCCCCTTTGGCAGGGGGCCCTACGAGCAGTACTTC.